This T cell receptor (beta chain) was observed in a study of CD8+ T cells in alopecia areata. Treatment in this sample: oral pan-JAK inhibitor, 5-10 mg twice daily. Extracted RNA was reverse transcribed into cDNA, the sequencing template. Assay: immunoSEQ multiplex PCR; the TCRdb copy retains only in-frame clones and omits some. Counted here are roughly 190,000 clones, about 60% occurring once; the ten biggest clones make up approximately 0.69%. The CDR3 runs to 15 residues. Germline CDR1 is SGHRS and CDR2 is YFSETQ. V lost 0 bases to trimming and J lost 1 base, with 8 bases between them. Study observations and caveats: Lesional scalp, notably in alopecia totalis/universalis, had clonality above that of normal scalp.

About this clone: The antigen is undetermined.

The sequence came from a human donor with alopecia areata. Sequenced here: CD4+ T cells sorted from blood, sampled at week 4, from a patient treated with tofacitinib. The chain couples TRBV5-1 to TRBJ2-1, with a weak D call TRBD1 (6 bases). The CDR3, as DNA: TGCGCCAGCAGCTTGGGAGGGACATCCTACAATGAGCAGTTCTTC. It is translated as CASSLGGTSYNEQFF. Variable domain in full (rest from reference TRBV5-1 and TRBJ2-1): KAGVTQTPRYLIKTRGQQVTLSCSPISGHRSVSWYQQTPGQGLQFLFEYFSETQRNKGNFPGRFSGRQFSNSRSEMNVSTLELGDSALYLCASSLGGTSYNEQFFGPGTRLTVL.